Following are 28 T cell receptor beta chains from one sample sequenced in a study of blood T cell repertoires in COVID-19. Using immunoSEQ multiplex PCR, the repertoire was profiled, and TCRdb retains in-frame clones only, with some absent. The table shows about 140,000 clones, with about 83% occurring only once. Sequenced: peripheral blood. All receptors derive from a human donor in a cohort sampled during active COVID-19.

The rearrangement joins TRBV19 to TRBJ1-5; weak D call: TRBD1 (6 bases). V lost 4 bases and J 10 bases, leaving 17 bases between the germline ends. From germline, CDR1 is LNHDA and CDR2 SQIVND (reference sequence). The CDR3 is 14 residues long. CDR3 loop: CASSTSGTLSPQHF. CDR3 DNA: TGTGCCAGTAGTACCTCCGGGACACTATCACCCCAGCATTTT. The full variable domain, with the rest looked up from reference TRBV19 and TRBJ1-5, is DGGITQSPKYLFRKEGQNVTLSCEQNLNHDAMYWYRQDPGQGLRLIYYSQIVNDFQKGDIAEGYSVSREKKESFPLTVTSAQKNPTAFYLCASSTSGTLSPQHFGDGTRLSIL.

The V call is TRBV30, the J call TRBJ2-7, with D possibly TRBD2 on 5 matching bases. CDR1 is GTSNPN and CDR2 is SVGIG in the germline V gene (reference sequence). Trimming took 4 bases from V and 3 from J, leaving 19 bases between them. This CDR3 contains 15 residues. CDR3 loop: CAWNSSPEGYYEQYF. CDR3 nucleotides: TGTGCCTGGAACTCCTCCCCCGAGGGATACTACGAGCAGTACTTC.

The CDR3, as DNA: TGTGCCAGCAGCTTAGGGGGAGGAGGGAGTGGCTACACCTTC. Encoded protein: CASSLGGGGSGYTF. The chain has TRBV7-2 and TRBJ1-2; no clear D gene. CDR3 length: 14 amino acids. Trimming cost V 1 base and J 7 bases, with 13 bases left between them. Germline CDR1 and CDR2: SGHTA and FQGNSA.

J is TRBJ2-1 and V is TRBV24-1; 7 bases match TRBD2. The germline gives CDR1 KGHDR, CDR2 SFDVKD. The V segment lost 3 bases and the J segment 0 bases; nucleotides outside the gene matches: 4. This CDR3 spans 16 amino acids. The CDR3 DNA reads TGTGCCACCAGTGATCGAAGCGGGAACTCCTACAATGAGCAGTTCTTC. Protein sequence: CATSDRSGNSYNEQFF.

This chain uses TRBV10-2 with TRBJ1-2, with D uncertain. The CDR3 is made up of 13 amino acids. The V and J ends lost 4 bases and 2 bases respectively, with 8 bases between them. CDR1 WSHSY and CDR2 SAAADI come from the germline V gene. The CDR3 DNA sequence: TGCGCCAGCAGTGGGGTCGGGAACTATGGCTACACCTTC. Translated: CASSGVGNYGYTF.

The V gene is TRBV5-6, the J gene TRBJ1-4, with D maybe TRBD1 (6 bases). V lost 3 bases and J lost 7, with 19 bases in between. Per the germline V gene, CDR1 is SGHDT and CDR2 is YYEEEE. CDR3 length: 16 residues. CDR3 sequence: CASSYLSGGEIEKLFF. The CDR3 coding sequence is TGTGCCAGCAGCTACTTATCGGGGGGCGAGATTGAAAAACTGTTTTTT.

CDR3 amino acids: CASSPRLDVSHEQFF. CDR3 nucleotide sequence: TGCGCCAGCAGCCCTAGACTAGATGTAAGTCATGAGCAGTTCTTC. This chain uses TRBV4-3 with TRBJ2-1; D may be TRBD2 (6 bases). Germline loops: CDR1 LGHNA, CDR2 YSLEER. This CDR3 has 15 residues. V was clipped by 4 bases and J by 8 bases, with 18 bases between them.

The V and J genes are TRBV19 and TRBJ2-3; 12 bases map to TRBD2. The CDR3 is made up of 17 amino acids. The germline gives CDR1 LNHDA, CDR2 SQIVND (reference sequence). The J segment lost 1 base and the V segment lost 6 bases, leaving 8 bases of the junction unmatched. CDR3 coding DNA: TGTGCCAGTAGGCGGACTAGCGGGAATTGGGGCACAGATACGCAGTATTTT. It specifies CASRRTSGNWGTDTQYF.

The V gene is TRBV18, the J gene TRBJ1-2, with D possibly matching TRBD1 (6 bases). The CDR3 has 18 amino acids. Germline assignment: CDR1 KGHSH and CDR2 LQKENI. V lost 2 bases, J lost 3 bases, and 22 bases lay in between. CDR3 nucleotides: TGTGCCAGCTCACCAGGATCCTACTCGATACAGGGCGACTATGGCTACACCTTC. It specifies CASSPGSYSIQGDYGYTF.

This clone was found a few times. This chain joins TRBV19 and TRBJ2-2, with D perhaps matching TRBD2 (5 bases). Per germline, CDR1 LNHDA and CDR2 SQIVND (reference sequence). The V gene lost 5 bases and the J gene lost 0 bases, with 16 bases spanning the gap. This CDR3 spans 17 amino acids. CDR3 residues: CASSQRSAYTNTGELFF. The CDR3 coding sequence is TGTGCCAGTAGTCAGCGGAGCGCCTACACGAACACCGGGGAGCTGTTTTTT.

This chain connects TRBV19 to TRBJ1-5; D unclear. The germline V and J ends were trimmed by 1 base and 3 bases, with 7 bases remaining between them. Germline V lookup: CDR1 LNHDA, CDR2 SQIVND (reference sequence). The CDR3 loop spans 14 amino acids. CDR3 protein: CASSIGGYNQPQHF. CDR3 DNA sequence: TGTGCCAGTAGTATAGGCGGCTACAATCAGCCCCAGCATTTT.

The V gene is TRBV7-2, the J gene TRBJ2-7, with D possibly matching TRBD2 (5 bases). The CDR3 length is 14 residues. V lost 0 bases and J lost 6, with 12 bases in between. Germline V gene sequence: CDR1 SGHTA, CDR2 FQGNSA. CDR3 DNA sequence: TGTGCCAGCAGCTTAGCGGGAGAGATCGGCGAGCAGTACTTC. Protein sequence: CASSLAGEIGEQYF.

The rearrangement joins TRBV5-6 to TRBJ1-1; D remains ambiguous. The V gene lost 2 bases and the J gene lost 0 bases, with 11 bases spanning the gap. Germline loops: CDR1 SGHDT, CDR2 YYEEEE. The CDR3 covers 15 residues. The CDR3 nucleotides read TGTGCCAGCAGCTTTCTCGGACTCTTGAACACTGAAGCTTTCTTT. Its translation is CASSFLGLLNTEAFF.

The rearrangement links TRBV15 to TRBJ2-5; 9 nucleotides align to TRBD1. Germline CDR1 LNHNV, CDR2 YYDKDF (reference sequence). Unmatched junction bases numbered 8, after V lost 1 base and J lost 5 bases. There are 16 residues in the CDR3. The CDR3, as DNA: TGTGCCACCAGCAGAGGTGGGACAGGGTTGTCCGAGACCCAGTACTTC. Translating it yields CATSRGGTGLSETQYF.

This clone was observed a handful of times. The germline gene is not matched at one end of the junction; a read error may be the cause. Here the CDR3 reads CASSLLGGHAHF. The DNA for the CDR3 is TGTGCCAGCAGCCTCCTAGGGGGACACGCGCACTTC. The gene calls are TRBV3-1 (or the pseudogene TRBV3-2) and TRBJ1-2; the D gene is possibly TRBD1 (6 bases). Germline V lookup: CDR1 LGHDT, CDR2 YNNKEL (reference sequence). There are 12 residues in the CDR3.

The chain joins TRBV6-5 to TRBJ1-2, with 11 bases that match TRBD1. V gave up 6 bases and J gave up 4 bases; unmatched junction bases: 7. CDR3 length equals 15 residues. Germline-derived CDR1 and CDR2 are MNHEY and SVGAGI. The CDR3 region has the DNA TGTGCCAGCAGGAAATCCGGACAGGGGGCCTATGGCTACACCTTC. Translated, it gives CASRKSGQGAYGYTF.

The J gene is TRBJ2-7, the V gene TRBV2, with TRBD1 identical over 11 bases. Germline-derived CDR1 and CDR2 are SNHLY and FYNNEI. The CDR3 loop spans 17 amino acids. Trimming cost V 0 bases and J 2 bases; bases outside gene matches: 6. The CDR3 reads CASSEARTGGRAYEQYF. The CDR3 region has the DNA TGTGCCAGCAGTGAAGCCCGGACAGGGGGCAGGGCCTACGAGCAGTACTTC. Full variable domain (outside the CDR3, taken from reference TRBV2 and TRBJ2-7): EPEVTQTPSHQVTQMGQEVILRCVPISNHLYFYWYRQILGQKVEFLVSFYNNEISEKSEIFDDQFSVERPDGSNFTLKIRSTKLEDSAMYFCASSEARTGGRAYEQYFGPGTRLTVT.

The J gene is TRBJ1-1, the V gene TRBV5-1; the D is unclear. V dropped 4 bases and J dropped 2 bases, with 12 bases sitting between them. This CDR3 has 14 amino acids. CDR1 is SGHRS, CDR2 YFSETQ, per germline. The CDR3 DNA reads as TGCGCCAGCAGCACTCCGGGTATCAACACTGAAGCTTTCTTT. It translates to CASSTPGINTEAFF. The whole variable domain, remainder taken from reference TRBV5-1 and TRBJ1-1, is KAGVTQTPRYLIKTRGQQVTLSCSPISGHRSVSWYQQTPGQGLQFLFEYFSETQRNKGNFPGRFSGRQFSNSRSEMNVSTLELGDSALYLCASSTPGINTEAFFGQGTRLTVV.

J is TRBJ1-2 and V is TRBV7-8, with TRBD1 as a possible D gene (5 bases). CDR1 and CDR2 from the germline V gene are SGHVS and FQNEAQ. The CDR3 consists of 14 residues. Trimming took off 5 bases at V and 7 bases at J, with 17 bases between the two ends. This CDR3 is CASSGTRRGGGYTF. CDR3 DNA: TGTGCCAGCAGCGGAACTAGGAGGGGCGGTGGCTACACCTTC.

The V call is TRBV9, the J call TRBJ1-3; 10 bases match TRBD1. Trimming cost V 4 bases and J 5 bases; bases outside gene matches: 6. CDR3 length: 15 amino acids. Germline lookup yields CDR1 SGDLS and CDR2 YYNGEE. The CDR3 region has the DNA TGTGCCAGCAGCCCGGGACAGGGGTATAGAAACACCATATATTTT. It specifies CASSPGQGYRNTIYF. Full variable domain (remainder filled in from reference TRBV9 and TRBJ1-3): DSGVTQTPKHLITATGQRVTLRCSPRSGDLSVYWYQQSLDQGLQFLIQYYNGEERAKGNILERFSAQQFPDLHSELNLSSLELGDSALYFCASSPGQGYRNTIYFGEGSWLTVV.

The chain employs TRBV10-3 and TRBJ1-5; no definite D call. The V gene lost 0 bases and the J gene lost 7 bases, with 7 bases spanning the gap. The CDR3 has 13 residues. Germline V lookup: CDR1 ENHRY, CDR2 SYGVKD. The CDR3 region is CAISESGGQPQHF. The CDR3 nucleotides read TGTGCCATCAGTGAGTCGGGAGGGCAGCCCCAGCATTTT.

This sequence joins TRBV6-6 and TRBJ1-1, with 7 bases aligning to TRBD1. The CDR3 contains 14 residues. J gave up 0 bases and V 11 bases, and 9 bases lay outside the gene matches. Germline CDR1 and CDR2: MNHNY and SVGAGI (reference sequence). CDR3 DNA sequence: TGTGCCCACAAAGGACAGGATATGAACACTGAAGCTTTCTTT. Its translation: CAHKGQDMNTEAFF.

The genes are TRBV19 and TRBJ1-5; possible D gene TRBD1, 6 bases. V lost 3 bases and J 2 bases, leaving 14 bases between the germline ends. The germline V gene encodes CDR1 LNHDA and CDR2 SQIVND (reference sequence). CDR3 length: 16 amino acids. The DNA of the CDR3 is TGTGCCAGTAGTATCGCCTCGGGGGGCGGCAATCAGCCCCAGCATTTT. It translates to CASSIASGGGNQPQHF.

The J gene is TRBJ2-1, the V gene TRBV24-1; 9 bases line up with TRBD2. After removal of 7 bases from V and 8 bases from J, the junction contained 8 bases not matched to a gene. Germline CDR1 and CDR2: KGHDR and SFDVKD. The CDR3 has 14 amino acids. The CDR3 sequence is CATSLSGSWDEQFF. The CDR3 DNA follows: TGTGCCACCAGCCTTAGCGGGAGTTGGGATGAGCAGTTCTTC.

The chain has TRBV28 and TRBJ1-5; 7 bases map to TRBD1. This CDR3 has 17 amino acids. Losses at the gene ends were 6 bases for V and 0 bases for J; bases not matched to a gene: 11. Looked up from germline, CDR1 is MDHEN and CDR2 is SYDVKM. DNA for the CDR3: TGTGCCAGCAGACTCGGACAGGCCCCATATAGCAATCAGCCCCAGCATTTT. Translation: CASRLGQAPYSNQPQHF.

This clone was counted once. The chain joins TRBV7-9 to TRBJ2-1; 7 bases align to TRBD2. The CDR3 sequence is 15 residues long. V dropped 2 bases and J dropped 7; count of bases not matched to a gene: 8. Germline V gene data show CDR1 as SEHNR and CDR2 as FQNEAQ (reference sequence). CDR3 protein: CASSLTGGRGNEQFF. In DNA, the CDR3 is TGTGCCAGCAGCTTAACCGGCGGGAGAGGAAATGAGCAGTTCTTC. Looking up the rest from reference TRBV7-9 and TRBJ2-1 gives the full variable domain: DTGVSQNPRHKITKRGQNVTFRCDPISEHNRLYWYRQTLGQGPEFLTYFQNEAQLEKSRLLSDRFSAERPKGSFSTLEIQRTEQGDSAMYLCASSLTGGRGNEQFFGPGTRLTVL.

This clone was seen a handful of times. The J gene is TRBJ2-1, the V gene TRBV4-1; no firm D call. Germline values: CDR1 MGHRA, CDR2 YSYEKL. The CDR3 has 13 residues. V shed 0 bases and J shed 14 bases, with 14 bases lying between them. CDR3 in DNA: TGCGCCAGCAGCCAAGATCGAGGATACGAGGAGTTCTTC. It specifies CASSQDRGYEEFF.

This clone was seen only once. The chain combines TRBV19 with TRBJ2-3; 9 bases are a match to TRBD1. The V gene end was trimmed by 5 bases and the J gene end by 9 bases; junction bases not matched to a gene: 3. This CDR3 has 12 amino acids. CDR1 is LNHDA and CDR2 is SQIVND in the germline V gene (reference sequence). CDR3 nucleotides: TGTGCCAGTAGTCCAGGACAGGGGACGCAGTATTTT. Residues: CASSPGQGTQYF.